This note documents a single TCR beta chain sequence. This entry belongs to a study of technical replicates of blood from four donors. Germline V gives CDR1 MNHEY, CDR2 SMNVEV (reference sequence). The V gene lost 5 bases and the J gene lost 6 bases, with 16 bases spanning the gap. The CDR3 consists of 15 residues. Libraries were prepared by immunoSEQ multiplex PCR; TCRdb keeps only in-frame clonotypes and omits some of them. The table includes tens of thousands of clones, roughly 90% detected once. The clonotype originates from a human donor in good health. Source material: T cells isolated from PBMCs. This chain uses TRBV27 with TRBJ2-2; TRBD1 might be the D (6 bases). CDR3 in amino acids: CASSTGPYDSGELFF. CDR3 in DNA: TGTGCCAGCAGTACAGGGCCTTATGATTCCGGGGAGCTGTTTTTT.